This T cell receptor beta chain was profiled in a study of beta chain features in type 1 diabetes. About the study: Patients and healthy donors were similar in age, gender and cell yields.

The purity of all sorted populations exceeded 98%. Germline assignment: CDR1 GTSNPN and CDR2 SVGIG (reference sequence). The length of the CDR3 is 14 residues. With 4 bases clipped from V and 4 bases from J, the junction kept 7 bases outside the gene matches. Study observations and caveats: Across all four CD4+ subsets, people with type 1 diabetes showed modestly shorter TCRB CDR3s.

This clone was recorded a few times. The antigen remains undetermined. The isolated RNA, all of it, was reverse transcribed, so expressed TCRB transcripts were what got sequenced. The assay was immunoSEQ multiplex PCR, and TCRdb's table has in-frame clones only and misses some. The sample yields a few hundred thousand clones, roughly 15% seen once. Sample: naive CD4+ T cells from blood. The chain is built from TRBV30 and TRBJ2-5; 9 nucleotides line up with TRBD2. The receptor comes from a woman aged 18-30 years in good health. The CDR3 loop is CAWNIAGVGETQYF. CDR3 nucleotide sequence: TGTGCCTGGAACATAGCGGGAGTCGGAGAGACCCAGTACTTC.